Below are 17 T cell receptor beta chains sequenced from a single sample in a study of cytotoxic CD8 clonotypes in ibrutinib-treated CLL (dated by TCRdb to the early 2020s). What the time point label conveys for this sample: roughly 12 months on ibrutinib. Libraries came from the immunoSEQ multiplex PCR assay. TCRdb holds this immuneACCESS table with in-frame rearrangements only. Some clones are missing; in checked studies, unresolved V genes explain under half, and the rest has no known cause. The sample yields just over 65,000 clones; under 70% were counted once. The ten largest clonotypes hold around 5.8% of the sample. The sequencing used PBMCs, collected after 12 months of ibrutinib treatment. The receptors stem from a human donor with chronic lymphocytic leukemia.

The rearrangement uses TRBV7-2 and TRBJ2-7, with 8 bases matching TRBD2. The CDR3 consists of 14 residues. The V segment lost 5 bases and the J segment 2 bases; nucleotides outside the gene matches: 5. In germline, CDR1 is SGHTA, CDR2 FQGNSA. Written as DNA, the CDR3 is TGTGCCAGCAGCCGGGGGGGCGTTCCCTACGAGCAGTACTTC. It yields the protein CASSRGGVPYEQYF.

V gene TRBV6-5 combines with J gene TRBJ1-1; 8 positions match TRBD1. The V gene end was trimmed by 2 bases and the J gene end by 3 bases; junction bases not matched to a gene: 8. The CDR3 runs to 16 residues. Germline CDR1 reads MNHEY; CDR2 reads SVGAGI. The CDR3 reads CASSYVAGGVYTEAFF. The DNA for the CDR3 is TGTGCCAGCAGTTACGTGGCAGGGGGCGTCTACACTGAAGCTTTCTTT.

The chain couples TRBV19 to TRBJ1-5; D ambiguous. Trimming removed 3 bases from V and 4 bases from J, with 4 bases in between. This CDR3 contains 12 residues. The V gene's germline CDR1 is LNHDA and CDR2 SQIVND (reference sequence). CDR3 DNA: TGTGCCAGTAGTATCGGGAATCAGCCCCAGCATTTT. Protein sequence: CASSIGNQPQHF.

The V gene is TRBV5-4, the J gene TRBJ2-7, with a tentative D call TRBD1 (6 bases). V shed 4 bases and J shed 2 bases, with 13 bases lying between them. Germline V gives CDR1 SGHNT, CDR2 YYREEE (reference sequence). CDR3 length: 14 residues. The DNA of the CDR3 is TGTGCCAGCAGCCTCCGGGACACCGCCTACGAGCAGTACTTC. It is translated as CASSLRDTAYEQYF.

The chain has TRBV18 and TRBJ2-7, with D possibly TRBD1 on 6 matching bases. The V end was cut by 3 bases, the J end by 3 bases, with 12 bases between. CDR1 and CDR2 from the germline V gene are KGHSH and LQKENI. This CDR3 spans 14 amino acids. CDR3 in amino acids: CASSPGQTGYEQYF. CDR3 nucleotide sequence: TGTGCCAGCTCACCCGGACAGACTGGCTACGAGCAGTACTTC.

This clone was found once. The chain combines TRBV2 with TRBJ2-1, with 11 bases matching TRBD1. CDR3 length: 15 amino acids. Germline V gene sequence: CDR1 SNHLY, CDR2 FYNNEI. With 4 bases clipped from V and 8 bases from J, the junction kept 7 bases outside the gene matches. The CDR3 DNA is TGTGCCAGCAGTGGGACAGGGGGCATCAATGATGAGCAGTTCTTC. Translating it yields CASSGTGGINDEQFF.

In regard to this clone: The sample carries other DNA sequences with the same CDR3. The V gene is TRBV28, the J gene TRBJ2-7; D is possibly TRBD1 (6 bases). This CDR3 is 13 amino acids long. CDR1 is MDHEN and CDR2 is SYDVKM in the germline V gene. V lost 3 bases, J lost 2 bases, and 8 bases lay in between. As DNA, the CDR3 is TGTGCCAGCAGTTTGCAGGGGCCCTACGAGCAGTACTTC. It translates to CASSLQGPYEQYF.

The chain employs TRBV6-5 and TRBJ1-5, with a possible D match to TRBD1 (6 bases). V was trimmed by 4 bases and J by 2 bases, leaving 6 bases between them. Germline assignment: CDR1 MNHEY and CDR2 SVGAGI. This CDR3 spans 13 amino acids. The CDR3 DNA sequence: TGTGCCAGCAGTTCAGGGGGCAATCAGCCCCAGCATTTT. Its protein is CASSSGGNQPQHF.

The V and J genes are TRBV9 and TRBJ1-5, with 8 bases aligning to TRBD1. Germline-derived CDR1 and CDR2 are SGDLS and YYNGEE. The CDR3 spans 16 residues. V gave up 4 bases and J gave up 7 bases; unmatched junction bases: 13. CDR3 sequence reads: CASSLRTGILNQPQHF. CDR3 nucleotide sequence: TGTGCCAGCAGCCTGCGGACAGGGATACTCAACCAGCCCCAGCATTTT.

This clone is a singleton in its sample. The chain joins TRBV19 to TRBJ2-2, with 12 bases matching TRBD2. The V and J ends lost 5 bases and 1 base, in that order; junction bases with no gene match: 2. This CDR3 contains 16 residues. The germline CDR1 and CDR2 sequences are LNHDA and SQIVND (reference sequence). The CDR3: CASSLLAGGNTGELFF. The CDR3 DNA reads as TGTGCCAGTAGTCTACTAGCGGGGGGGAACACCGGGGAGCTGTTTTTT. The entire variable domain, with the rest obtained from reference TRBV19 and TRBJ2-2, is as follows: DGGITQSPKYLFRKEGQNVTLSCEQNLNHDAMYWYRQDPGQGLRLIYYSQIVNDFQKGDIAEGYSVSREKKESFPLTVTSAQKNPTAFYLCASSLLAGGNTGELFFGEGSRLTVL.

This chain links TRBV29-1 with TRBJ1-2; D is perhaps TRBD1 (6 bases). Looked up from germline, CDR1 is SQVTM and CDR2 is ANQGSEA. Trimming took 7 bases from V and 5 from J, leaving 14 bases between them. This CDR3 comprises 12 residues. The CDR3 sequence: CSGGPGGYGYTF. The CDR3 DNA sequence: TGCAGCGGGGGGCCCGGGGGTTATGGCTACACCTTC. Full variable domain (remainder filled in from reference TRBV29-1 and TRBJ1-2): SAVISQKPSRDICQRGTSLTIQCQVDSQVTMMFWYRQQPGQSLTLIATANQGSEATYESGFVIDKFPISRPNLTFSTLTVSNMSPEDSSIYLCSGGPGGYGYTFGSGTRLTVV.

The chain carries TRBV13 and TRBJ2-2; D uncertain. Trimming removed 5 bases from V and 6 bases from J, with 19 bases in between. Germline CDR1 reads PRHDT; CDR2 reads FYEKMQ (reference sequence). The CDR3 has 16 residues. The CDR3 spells CASSIPSWGGPGELFF. The CDR3 DNA is TGTGCCAGCAGCATCCCTTCCTGGGGTGGTCCCGGGGAGCTGTTTTTT.

The chain carries TRBV10-3 and TRBJ1-6, with D unclear. CDR1 ENHRY and CDR2 SYGVKD come from the germline V gene. Deletions cut 9 bases from V and 10 bases from J, with 16 bases between. The length of the CDR3 is 13 residues. CDR3 bases: TGTGCCATTCGTCGGATAGTTGACTCACCCCTCCACTTT. Translation: CAIRRIVDSPLHF.

This chain uses TRBV7-8 with TRBJ1-5, with a tentative D call TRBD1 (5 bases). The CDR3 is 15 residues long. Trimming stripped 5 bases from V and 2 bases from J, with 13 bases between. CDR1 and CDR2 (germline): SGHVS, FQNEAQ. CDR3 DNA sequence: TGTGCCAGCAGCGTCAGTGACAGCGGCAATCAGCCCCAGCATTTT. Residues: CASSVSDSGNQPQHF.

CDR3 sequence: CASSLAAVYEQYF. In nucleotides, the CDR3 is TGTGCCAGCAGCTTAGCGGCCGTCTACGAGCAGTACTTC. The chain links TRBV11-2 to TRBJ2-7; no clear D. V lost 1 base, J lost 3 bases, and 7 bases lay in between. The length of the CDR3 is 13 residues. From germline, CDR1 is SGHAT and CDR2 FQNNGV.

The table lists this clone with a count of one. The rearrangement joins TRBV9 to TRBJ2-1; D unclear. The CDR3 runs to 17 residues. In germline, CDR1 is SGDLS, CDR2 YYNGEE. V was clipped by 4 bases and J by 3 bases, with 20 bases between them. CDR3 amino acids: CASSPSLQSRNYNEQFF. The CDR3 DNA reads as TGTGCCAGCAGCCCCAGCCTACAGAGTCGAAACTACAATGAGCAGTTCTTC.

Note on this clone: The junction differs from germline at one of its ends, possibly a read error. This CDR3 is CSVGLRGGLFF. CDR3 nucleotide sequence: TGCAGCGTCGGGTTAAGAGGGGGGCTGTTTTTT. The chain recombines TRBV29-1 with TRBJ2-2, with D possibly matching TRBD1 (6 bases). In germline, CDR1 is SQVTM, CDR2 ANQGSEA. This CDR3 contains 11 residues.